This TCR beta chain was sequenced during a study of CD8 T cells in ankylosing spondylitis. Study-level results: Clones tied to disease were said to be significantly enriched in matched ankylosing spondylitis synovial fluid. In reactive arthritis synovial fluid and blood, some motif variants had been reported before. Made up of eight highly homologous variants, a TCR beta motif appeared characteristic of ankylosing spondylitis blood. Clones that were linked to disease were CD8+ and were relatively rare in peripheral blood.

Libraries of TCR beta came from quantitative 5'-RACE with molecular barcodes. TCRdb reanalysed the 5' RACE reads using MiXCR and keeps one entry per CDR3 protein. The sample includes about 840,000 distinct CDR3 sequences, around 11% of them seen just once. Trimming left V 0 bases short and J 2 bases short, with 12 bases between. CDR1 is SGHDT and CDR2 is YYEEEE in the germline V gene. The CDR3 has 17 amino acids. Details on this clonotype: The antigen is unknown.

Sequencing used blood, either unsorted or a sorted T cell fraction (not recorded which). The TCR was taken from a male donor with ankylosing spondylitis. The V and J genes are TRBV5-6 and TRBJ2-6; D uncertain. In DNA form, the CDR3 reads TGTGCCAGCAGCTTGGTTAACATCCCGACTGGGGCCAACGTCCTGACTTTC. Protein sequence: CASSLVNIPTGANVLTF.